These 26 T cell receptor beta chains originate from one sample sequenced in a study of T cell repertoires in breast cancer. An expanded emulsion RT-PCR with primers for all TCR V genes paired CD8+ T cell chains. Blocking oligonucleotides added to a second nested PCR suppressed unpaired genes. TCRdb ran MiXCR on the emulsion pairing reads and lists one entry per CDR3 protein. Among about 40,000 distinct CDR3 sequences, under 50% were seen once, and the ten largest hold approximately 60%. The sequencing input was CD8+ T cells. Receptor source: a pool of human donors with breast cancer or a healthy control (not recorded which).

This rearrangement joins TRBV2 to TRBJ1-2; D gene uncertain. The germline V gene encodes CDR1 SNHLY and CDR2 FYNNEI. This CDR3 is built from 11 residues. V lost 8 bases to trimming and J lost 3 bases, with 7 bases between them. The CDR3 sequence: CASSPHYGYTF. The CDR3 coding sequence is TGTGCCAGCTCTCCGCACTATGGCTACACCTTC.

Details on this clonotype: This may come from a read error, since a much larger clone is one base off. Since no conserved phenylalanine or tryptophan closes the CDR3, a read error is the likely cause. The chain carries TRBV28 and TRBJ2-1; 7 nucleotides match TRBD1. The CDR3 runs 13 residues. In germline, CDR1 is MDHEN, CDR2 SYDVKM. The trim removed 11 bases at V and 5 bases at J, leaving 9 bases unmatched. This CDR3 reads CAVPGQYDNEQFL. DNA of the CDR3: TGTGCCGTCCCGGGACAGTACGACAATGAGCAGTTCCTC.

This chain's CDR3 is CASSQTAPMGSPLHF. The CDR3 DNA reads as TGTGCCAGCTCTCAGACAGCTCCTATGGGTTCACCCCTCCACTTT. V usage is TRBV25-1 and J usage is TRBJ1-6; D is perhaps TRBD1 (5 bases). Per the germline V gene, CDR1 is MGHDK and CDR2 is SYGVNS. V shed 8 bases and J shed 9 bases, with 20 bases lying between them. The CDR3 runs to 15 residues.

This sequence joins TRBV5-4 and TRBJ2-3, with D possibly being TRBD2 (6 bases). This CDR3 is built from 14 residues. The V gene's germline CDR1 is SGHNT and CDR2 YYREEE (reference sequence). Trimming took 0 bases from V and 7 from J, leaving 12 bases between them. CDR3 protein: CASSLESGLHTQYF. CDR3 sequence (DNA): TGTGCCAGCAGCTTGGAAAGCGGGCTACATACGCAGTATTTT.

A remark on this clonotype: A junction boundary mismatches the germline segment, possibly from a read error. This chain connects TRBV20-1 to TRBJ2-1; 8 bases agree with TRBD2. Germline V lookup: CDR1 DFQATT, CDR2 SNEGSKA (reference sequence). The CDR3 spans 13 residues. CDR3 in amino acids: CSARGLEINEQSF. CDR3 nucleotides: TGCAGTGCTAGGGGACTAGAAATCAATGAGCAGTCCTTC.

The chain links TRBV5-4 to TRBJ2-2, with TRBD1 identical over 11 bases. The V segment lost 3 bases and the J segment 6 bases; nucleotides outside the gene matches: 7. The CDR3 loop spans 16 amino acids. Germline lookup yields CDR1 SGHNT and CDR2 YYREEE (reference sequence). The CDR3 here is CASSSDRGHRAGELFF. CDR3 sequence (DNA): TGTGCCAGCAGCTCGGACAGGGGGCATCGGGCCGGGGAGCTGTTTTTT. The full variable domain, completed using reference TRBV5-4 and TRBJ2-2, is ETGVTQSPTHLIKTRGQQVTLRCSSQSGHNTVSWYQQALGQGPQFIFQYYREEENGRGNFPPRFSGLQFPNYSSELNVNALELDDSALYLCASSSDRGHRAGELFFGEGSRLTVL.

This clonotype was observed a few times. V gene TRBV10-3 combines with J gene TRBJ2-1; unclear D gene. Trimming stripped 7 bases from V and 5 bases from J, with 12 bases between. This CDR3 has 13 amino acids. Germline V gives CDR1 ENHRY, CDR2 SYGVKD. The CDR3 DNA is TGTGCCATCAATACTGCGCAGAACAATGAGCAGTTCTTC. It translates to CAINTAQNNEQFF.

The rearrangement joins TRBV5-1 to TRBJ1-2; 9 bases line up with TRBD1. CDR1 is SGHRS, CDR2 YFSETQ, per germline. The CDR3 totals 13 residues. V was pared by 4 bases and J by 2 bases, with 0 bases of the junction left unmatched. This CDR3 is CASSGTGNYGYTF. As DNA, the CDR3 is TGCGCCAGCAGCGGGACAGGGAACTATGGCTACACCTTC.

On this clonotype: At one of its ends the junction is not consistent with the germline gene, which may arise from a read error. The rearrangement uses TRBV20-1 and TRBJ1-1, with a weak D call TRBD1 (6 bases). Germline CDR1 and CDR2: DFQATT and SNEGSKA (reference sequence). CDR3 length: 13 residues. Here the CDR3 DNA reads TGCAGTGCCGCGACTGGGGGCGACACTAAAGCTTTCTTT. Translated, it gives CSAATGGDTKAFF.

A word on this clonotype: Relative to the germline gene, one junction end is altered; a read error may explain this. The CDR3 DNA sequence: TGTGCCAACAGTAAACAGGGAGCGGGCACTGAAGCTTTCTTT. It yields the protein CANSKQGAGTEAFF. J is TRBJ1-1 and V is TRBV25-1, with D maybe TRBD1 (6 bases). CDR1 and CDR2 from the germline V gene are MGHDK and SYGVNS. This CDR3 comprises 14 residues.

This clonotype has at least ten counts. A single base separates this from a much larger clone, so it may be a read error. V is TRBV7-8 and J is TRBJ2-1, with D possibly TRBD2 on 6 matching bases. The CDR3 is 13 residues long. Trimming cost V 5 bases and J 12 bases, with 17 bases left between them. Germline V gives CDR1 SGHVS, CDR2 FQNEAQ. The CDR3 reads CASSLGGIEMQFF. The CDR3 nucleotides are TGTGCCAGCAGCCTTGGCGGGATCGAAATGCAGTTCTTC.

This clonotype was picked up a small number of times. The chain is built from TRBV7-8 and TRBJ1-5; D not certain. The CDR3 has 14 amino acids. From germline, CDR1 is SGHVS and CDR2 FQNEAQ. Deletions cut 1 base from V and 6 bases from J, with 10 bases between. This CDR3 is CASSLGRAGQPQHF. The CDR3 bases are TGTGCCAGCAGCTTAGGGAGGGCCGGTCAGCCCCAGCATTTT.

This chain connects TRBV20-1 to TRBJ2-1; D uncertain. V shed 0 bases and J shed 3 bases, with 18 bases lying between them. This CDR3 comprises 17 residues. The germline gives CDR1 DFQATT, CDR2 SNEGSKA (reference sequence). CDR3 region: CSARELRAPGIYNEQFF. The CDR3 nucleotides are TGCAGTGCTAGAGAGCTCCGGGCTCCGGGCATCTACAATGAGCAGTTCTTC.

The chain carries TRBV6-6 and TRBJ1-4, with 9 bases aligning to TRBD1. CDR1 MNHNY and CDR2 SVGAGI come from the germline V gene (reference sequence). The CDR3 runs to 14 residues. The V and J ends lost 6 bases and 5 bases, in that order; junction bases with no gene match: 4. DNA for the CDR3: TGTGCCAGCAGGTGGGACAGGGTAAATGAAAAACTGTTTTTT. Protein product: CASRWDRVNEKLFF.

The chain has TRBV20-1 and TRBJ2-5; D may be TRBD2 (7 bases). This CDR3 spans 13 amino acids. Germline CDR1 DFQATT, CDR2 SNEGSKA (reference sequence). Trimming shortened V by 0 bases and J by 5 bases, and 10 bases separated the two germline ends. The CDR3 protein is CSARERGGETQYF. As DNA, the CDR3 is TGCAGTGCTAGAGAAAGGGGGGGGGAGACCCAGTACTTC.

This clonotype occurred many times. CDR3 bases: TGTGCCAGCAGCTTGACATCTAATGGAGGCTACACCTTC. Translated: CASSLTSNGGYTF. This chain uses TRBV28 with TRBJ1-2; D uncertain. The germline V gene has CDR1 MDHEN and CDR2 SYDVKM. CDR3 length equals 13 residues. Trimming took off 6 bases at V and 8 bases at J, with 16 bases between the two ends.

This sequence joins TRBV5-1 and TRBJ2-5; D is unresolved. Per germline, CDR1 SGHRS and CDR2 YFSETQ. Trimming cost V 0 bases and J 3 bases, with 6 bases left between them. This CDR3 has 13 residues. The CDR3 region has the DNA TGCGCCAGCAGCTTGGGGCCCGAAGAGACCCAGTACTTC. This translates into CASSLGPEETQYF.

The CDR3 region has the DNA TGTGCCAGCAGCCAAGATGGTGCCATCGATCTCACTGGAAACACCATATATTTT. This encodes CASSQDGAIDLTGNTIYF. The chain couples TRBV3-1 to TRBJ1-3; D is unclear. In germline, CDR1 is LGHDT, CDR2 YNNKEL (reference sequence). The CDR3 loop spans 18 amino acids. The V gene lost 0 bases and the J gene lost 2 bases, with 17 bases spanning the gap.

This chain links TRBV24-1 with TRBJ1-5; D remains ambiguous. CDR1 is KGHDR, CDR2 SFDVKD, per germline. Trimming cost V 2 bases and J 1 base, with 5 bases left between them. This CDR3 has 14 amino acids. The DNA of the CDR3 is TGTGCCACCAGTGATTGGAGCAGCAATCAGCCCCAGCATTTT. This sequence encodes CATSDWSSNQPQHF.

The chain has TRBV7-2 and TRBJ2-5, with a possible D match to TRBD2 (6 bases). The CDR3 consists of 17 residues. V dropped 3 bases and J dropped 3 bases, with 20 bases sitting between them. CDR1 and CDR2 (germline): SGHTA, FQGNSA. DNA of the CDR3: TGTGCCAGCAGCTTCTTAAACGCAGGGACTGGGGAAGAGACCCAGTACTTC. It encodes CASSFLNAGTGEETQYF.

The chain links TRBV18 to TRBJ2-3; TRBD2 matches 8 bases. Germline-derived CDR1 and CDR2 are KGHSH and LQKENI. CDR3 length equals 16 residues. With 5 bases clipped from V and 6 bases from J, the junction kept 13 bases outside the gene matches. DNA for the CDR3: TGTGCCAGCTCAACGGGGGGGCCAGGGGAGCGCGATACGCAGTATTTT. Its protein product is CASSTGGPGERDTQYF.

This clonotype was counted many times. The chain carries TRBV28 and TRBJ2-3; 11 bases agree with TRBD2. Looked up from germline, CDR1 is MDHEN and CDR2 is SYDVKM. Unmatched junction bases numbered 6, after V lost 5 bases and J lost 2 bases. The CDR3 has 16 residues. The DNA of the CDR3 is TGTGCCAGCAGTCTTCTTAGCGGGGGGGCCACAGATACGCAGTATTTT. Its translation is CASSLLSGGATDTQYF.

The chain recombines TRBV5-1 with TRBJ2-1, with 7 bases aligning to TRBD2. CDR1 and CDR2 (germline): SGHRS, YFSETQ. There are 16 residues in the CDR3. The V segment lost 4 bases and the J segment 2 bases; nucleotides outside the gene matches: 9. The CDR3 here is CASSGGSGTAYNEQFF. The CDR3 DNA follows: TGCGCCAGCAGCGGAGGAAGCGGGACTGCCTACAATGAGCAGTTCTTC. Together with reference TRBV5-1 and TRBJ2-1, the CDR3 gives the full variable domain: KAGVTQTPRYLIKTRGQQVTLSCSPISGHRSVSWYQQTPGQGLQFLFEYFSETQRNKGNFPGRFSGRQFSNSRSEMNVSTLELGDSALYLCASSGGSGTAYNEQFFGPGTRLTVL.

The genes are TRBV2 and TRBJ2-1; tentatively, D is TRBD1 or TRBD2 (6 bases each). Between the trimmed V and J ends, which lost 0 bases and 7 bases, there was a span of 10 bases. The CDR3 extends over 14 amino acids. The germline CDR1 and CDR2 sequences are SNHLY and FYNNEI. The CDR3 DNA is TGTGCCAGCAGTGAAGCGGGGGGCAGTAATGAGCAGTTCTTC. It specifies CASSEAGGSNEQFF.

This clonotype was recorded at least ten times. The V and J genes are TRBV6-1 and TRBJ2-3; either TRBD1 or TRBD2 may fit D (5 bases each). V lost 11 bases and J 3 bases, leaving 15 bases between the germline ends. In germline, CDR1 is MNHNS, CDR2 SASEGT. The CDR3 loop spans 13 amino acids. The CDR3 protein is CAVLGDGTDTQYF. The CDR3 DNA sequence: TGTGCCGTCCTGGGGGATGGGACAGATACGCAGTATTTT.

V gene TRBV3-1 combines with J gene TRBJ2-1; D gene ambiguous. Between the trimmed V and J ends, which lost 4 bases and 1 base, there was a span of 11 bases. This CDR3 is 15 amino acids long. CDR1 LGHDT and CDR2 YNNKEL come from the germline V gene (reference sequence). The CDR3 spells CASSLDVFSYNEQFF. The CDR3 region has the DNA TGTGCCAGCAGCCTGGACGTGTTTTCCTACAATGAGCAGTTCTTC.